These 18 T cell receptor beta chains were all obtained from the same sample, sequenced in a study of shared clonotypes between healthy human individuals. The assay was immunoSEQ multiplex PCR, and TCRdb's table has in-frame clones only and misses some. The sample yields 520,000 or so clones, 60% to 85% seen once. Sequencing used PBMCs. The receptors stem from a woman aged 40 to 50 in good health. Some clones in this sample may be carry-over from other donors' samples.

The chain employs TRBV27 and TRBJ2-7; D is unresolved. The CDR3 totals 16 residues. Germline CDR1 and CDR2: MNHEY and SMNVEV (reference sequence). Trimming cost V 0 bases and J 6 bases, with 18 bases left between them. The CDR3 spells CASSLSATLSLLEQYF. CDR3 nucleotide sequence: TGTGCCAGCAGTTTATCGGCGACTCTATCCCTACTCGAGCAGTACTTC.

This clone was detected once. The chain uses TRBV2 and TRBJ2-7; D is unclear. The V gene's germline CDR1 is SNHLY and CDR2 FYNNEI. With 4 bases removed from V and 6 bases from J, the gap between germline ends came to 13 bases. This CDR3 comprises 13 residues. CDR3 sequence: CASSVGPLLEQYF. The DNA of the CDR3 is TGTGCCAGCAGTGTAGGGCCCCTCCTCGAGCAGTACTTC.

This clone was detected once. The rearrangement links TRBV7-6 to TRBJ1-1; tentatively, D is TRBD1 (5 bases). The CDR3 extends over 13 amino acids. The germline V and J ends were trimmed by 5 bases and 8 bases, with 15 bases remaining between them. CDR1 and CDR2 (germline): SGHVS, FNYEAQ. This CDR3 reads CASSRLQEEEAFF. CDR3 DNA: TGTGCCAGCAGCCGCTTACAGGAAGAAGAAGCTTTCTTT. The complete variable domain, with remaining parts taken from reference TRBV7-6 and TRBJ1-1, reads GAGVSQSPRYKVTKRGQDVALRCDPISGHVSLYWYRQALGQGPEFLTYFNYEAQQDKSGLPNDRFSAERPEGSISTLTIQRTEQRDSAMYRCASSRLQEEEAFFGQGTRLTVV.

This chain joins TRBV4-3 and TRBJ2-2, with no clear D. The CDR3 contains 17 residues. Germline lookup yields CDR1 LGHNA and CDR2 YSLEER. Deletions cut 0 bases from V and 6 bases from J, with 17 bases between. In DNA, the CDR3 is TGCGCCAGCAGCCAAGAGGTCTACTATTCGGTGGCCGGGGAGCTGTTTTTT. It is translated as CASSQEVYYSVAGELFF.

CDR3 amino acids: CASSQGTGGGEQYF. CDR3 DNA sequence: TGTGCCAGCTCACAGGGGACAGGGGGTGGCGAGCAGTACTTC. V usage is TRBV18 and J usage is TRBJ2-7; 11 positions agree with TRBD1. After removal of 4 bases from V and 6 bases from J, the junction contained 5 bases not matched to a gene. This CDR3 is built from 14 residues. Germline V lookup: CDR1 KGHSH, CDR2 LQKENI.

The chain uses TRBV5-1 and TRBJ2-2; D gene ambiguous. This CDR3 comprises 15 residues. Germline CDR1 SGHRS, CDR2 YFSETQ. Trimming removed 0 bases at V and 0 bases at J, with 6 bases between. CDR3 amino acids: CASSLALSNTGELFF. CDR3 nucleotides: TGCGCCAGCAGCTTGGCTCTATCGAACACCGGGGAGCTGTTTTTT.

In DNA, the CDR3 is TGTGCCAGCAGTCTAGCGGGGGCCTACGAGCAGTACTTC. Protein product: CASSLAGAYEQYF. The chain recombines TRBV27 with TRBJ2-7; 10 nucleotides agree with TRBD2. CDR1 MNHEY and CDR2 SMNVEV come from the germline V gene (reference sequence). After removal of 5 bases from V and 2 bases from J, the junction contained 0 bases not matched to a gene. The CDR3 contains 13 residues.

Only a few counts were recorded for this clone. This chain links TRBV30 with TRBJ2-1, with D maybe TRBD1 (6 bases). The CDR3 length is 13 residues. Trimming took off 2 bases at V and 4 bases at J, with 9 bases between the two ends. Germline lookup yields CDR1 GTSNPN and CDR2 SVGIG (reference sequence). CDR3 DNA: TGTGCCTGGAGTAGTCAGGGGTACAATGAGCAGTTCTTC. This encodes CAWSSQGYNEQFF.

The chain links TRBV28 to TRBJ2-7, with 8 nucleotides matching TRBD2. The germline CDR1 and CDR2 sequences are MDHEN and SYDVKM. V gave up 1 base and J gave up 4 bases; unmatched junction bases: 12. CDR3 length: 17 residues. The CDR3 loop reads CASSLSLAGGRDYEQYF. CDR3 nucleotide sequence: TGTGCCAGCAGTTTATCATTGGCGGGGGGCAGGGATTACGAGCAGTACTTC.

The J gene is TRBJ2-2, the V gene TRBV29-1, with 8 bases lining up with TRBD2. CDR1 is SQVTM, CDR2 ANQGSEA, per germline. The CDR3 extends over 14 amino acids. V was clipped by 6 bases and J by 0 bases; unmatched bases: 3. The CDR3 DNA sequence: TGCAGCGTCGTTAGCGGGACGAACACCGGGGAGCTGTTTTTT. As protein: CSVVSGTNTGELFF.

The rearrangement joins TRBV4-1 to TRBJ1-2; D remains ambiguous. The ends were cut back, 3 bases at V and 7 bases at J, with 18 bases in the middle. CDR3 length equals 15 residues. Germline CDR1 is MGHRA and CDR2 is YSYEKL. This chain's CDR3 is CASSQETPLSGGYTF. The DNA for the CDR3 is TGCGCCAGCAGCCAGGAGACCCCCTTAAGCGGTGGCTACACCTTC.

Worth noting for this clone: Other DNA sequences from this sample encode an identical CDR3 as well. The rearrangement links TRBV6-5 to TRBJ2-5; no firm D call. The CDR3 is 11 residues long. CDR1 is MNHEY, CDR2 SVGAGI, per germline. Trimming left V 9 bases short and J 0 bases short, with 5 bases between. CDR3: CASSYQETQYF. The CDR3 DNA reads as TGTGCCAGTAGCTACCAAGAGACCCAGTACTTC.

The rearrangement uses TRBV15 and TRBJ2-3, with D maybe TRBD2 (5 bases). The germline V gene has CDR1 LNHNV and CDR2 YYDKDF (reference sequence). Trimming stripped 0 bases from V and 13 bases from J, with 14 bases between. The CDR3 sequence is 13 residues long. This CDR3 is CATSRDLGAREYF. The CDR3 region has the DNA TGTGCCACCAGCAGAGATCTGGGAGCGAGGGAGTATTTT.

The CDR3 nucleotides read TGTGCCAGCAGCTGGGGACAAACTAGTGGCTACACCTTC. It is translated as CASSWGQTSGYTF. The rearrangement joins TRBV6-6 to TRBJ1-2, with a possible D match to TRBD1 (6 bases). The CDR3 length is 13 residues. Trimming shortened V by 6 bases and J by 7 bases, and 15 bases separated the two germline ends. Germline V gene lookup returns CDR1 MNHNY and CDR2 SVGAGI (reference sequence).

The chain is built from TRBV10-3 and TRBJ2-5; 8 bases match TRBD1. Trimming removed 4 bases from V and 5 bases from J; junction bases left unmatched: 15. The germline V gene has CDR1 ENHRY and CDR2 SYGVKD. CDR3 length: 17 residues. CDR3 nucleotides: TGTGCCATCAGTGGGGCGACAGGGGCTTCCTACGGGGAGACCCAGTACTTC. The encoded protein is CAISGATGASYGETQYF.

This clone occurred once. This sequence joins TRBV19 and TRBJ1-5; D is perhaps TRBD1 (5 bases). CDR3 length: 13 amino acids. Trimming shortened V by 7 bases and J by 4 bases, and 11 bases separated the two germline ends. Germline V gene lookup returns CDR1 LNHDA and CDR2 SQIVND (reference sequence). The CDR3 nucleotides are TGTGCCAGTAAGGGGCGGGGGAATCAGCCCCAGCATTTT. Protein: CASKGRGNQPQHF.

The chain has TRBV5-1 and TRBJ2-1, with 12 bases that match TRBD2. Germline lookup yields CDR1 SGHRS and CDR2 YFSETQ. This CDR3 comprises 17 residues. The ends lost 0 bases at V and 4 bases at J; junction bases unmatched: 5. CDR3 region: CASSLGLAGADYNEQFF. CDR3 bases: TGCGCCAGCAGCTTGGGACTAGCGGGAGCGGATTACAATGAGCAGTTCTTC.

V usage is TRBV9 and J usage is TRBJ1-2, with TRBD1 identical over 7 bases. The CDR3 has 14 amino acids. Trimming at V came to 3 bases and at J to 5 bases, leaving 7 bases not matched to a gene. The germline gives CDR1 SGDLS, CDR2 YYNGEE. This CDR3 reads CASSAAGTAYGYTF. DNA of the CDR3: TGTGCCAGCAGCGCAGCCGGGACAGCATATGGCTACACCTTC.